Presented here are 28 T cell receptor beta chains from one specimen sequenced in a study of response to subunit inactivated influenza vaccine. MiXCR, applied by TCRdb to the RT-PCR reads, yields one record per CDR3 protein. The sample contains 300,000 to 350,000 distinct CDR3 sequences, around a fifth of which appear only once. The source material was PBMCs from blood, sampled about 20 months after vaccination. The source of these receptors is a man aged 50-75 years who received an inactivated influenza vaccine.

J is TRBJ1-5 and V is TRBV4-1; D is uncertain. CDR1 and CDR2 (germline): MGHRA, YSYEKL. This CDR3 contains 15 residues. Trimming cost V 3 bases and J 3 bases, with 12 bases left between them. The CDR3 loop is CASSHPRADNQPQHF. CDR3 nucleotide sequence: TGCGCCAGCAGCCACCCTAGGGCCGACAATCAGCCCCAGCATTTT.

The table lists this clonotype with a few counts. This chain uses TRBV7-9 with TRBJ2-1, with D unresolved. Germline V CDR1 and CDR2: SEHNR, FQNEAQ (reference sequence). The CDR3 loop spans 15 amino acids. V was clipped by 8 bases and J by 5 bases, with 19 bases between them. For the CDR3, the DNA is TGTGCCAGCGGCCAACATCTACAAACCCACAATGAGCAGTTCTTC. It specifies CASGQHLQTHNEQFF.

This clonotype was seen a few times. The chain has TRBV28 and TRBJ2-1; 7 bases are shared with TRBD2. V shed 8 bases and J 2 bases; nucleotides not matched to a gene: 6. Germline CDR1 and CDR2: MDHEN and SYDVKM. The CDR3 is made up of 14 amino acids. CDR3 DNA sequence: TGTGCCAGCCGAGCGGGATTAACCTACAATGAGCAGTTCTTC. It encodes CASRAGLTYNEQFF.

This clonotype appeared a few times. In nucleotides, the CDR3 is TGCAGTGCTACACCGGGACAGGTTAATGAAAAACTGTTTTTT. Its translation: CSATPGQVNEKLFF. The J gene is TRBJ1-4, the V gene TRBV20-1; 8 bases line up with TRBD1. Trimming removed 4 bases from V and 4 bases from J; junction bases left unmatched: 5. The CDR3 length is 14 residues. Per the germline V gene, CDR1 is DFQATT and CDR2 is SNEGSKA (reference sequence).

The CDR3 is CASSINPGRSTDTQYF. CDR3 bases: TGTGCCAGCAGCATCAATCCCGGGAGAAGCACAGATACGCAGTATTTT. The chain employs TRBV7-3 and TRBJ2-3; tentative D call: TRBD2 (6 bases). CDR1 and CDR2 from the germline V gene are SGHTA and FQGTGA. V gave up 5 bases and J gave up 0 bases, with 15 bases separating them. The CDR3 is made up of 16 amino acids. The complete variable domain, with remaining parts taken from reference TRBV7-3 and TRBJ2-3, reads GAGVSQTPSNKVTEKGKYVELRCDPISGHTALYWYRQSLGQGPEFLIYFQGTGAADDSGLPNDRFFAVRPEGSVSTLKIQRTERGDSAVYLCASSINPGRSTDTQYFGPGTRLTVL.

This clonotype was detected a few times. The chain joins TRBV19 to TRBJ2-1; D remains ambiguous. CDR1 LNHDA and CDR2 SQIVND come from the germline V gene (reference sequence). V was clipped by 7 bases and J by 3 bases, with 10 bases between them. The CDR3 length is 13 residues. CDR3 nucleotides: TGTGCCAGTACTCGGCGGAACTACAATGAGCAGTTCTTC. This gives the protein CASTRRNYNEQFF.

The table lists this clonotype with a few counts. The J gene is TRBJ1-6, the V gene TRBV3-1; no firm D call. V was shortened by 1 base and J by 7 bases, with 8 bases between the two germline ends. Germline loops: CDR1 LGHDT, CDR2 YNNKEL (reference sequence). The CDR3 is 14 amino acids. The CDR3 DNA follows: TGTGCCAGCAGCCAAGGGACTGAGAATTCACCCCTCCACTTT. Encoded protein: CASSQGTENSPLHF.

A few counts support this clonotype. The chain links TRBV7-3 to TRBJ2-7, with TRBD2 matching over 7 bases. V was clipped by 0 bases and J by 0 bases; unmatched bases: 5. The germline V gene encodes CDR1 SGHTA and CDR2 FQGTGA. The CDR3 covers 16 residues. The CDR3: CASSLTPSGISYEQYF. The CDR3 region has the DNA TGTGCCAGCAGCTTAACCCCCAGCGGGATCTCCTACGAGCAGTACTTC.

This clonotype was seen a handful of times. V and J are TRBV12-3 or TRBV12-4 and TRBJ1-3, with D unclear. The CDR3 runs 14 residues. V was pared by 8 bases and J by 4 bases, with 15 bases between. The chain's CDR3 is CASGSRARGNTIYF. The CDR3 region has the DNA TGTGCCAGCGGCTCGCGGGCGCGCGGAAACACCATATATTTT.

This clonotype was seen a few times. The V call is TRBV20-1, the J call TRBJ1-2, with no clear D. V dropped 3 bases and J dropped 4 bases, with 6 bases sitting between them. The CDR3 is 11 amino acids. Germline CDR1 DFQATT, CDR2 SNEGSKA (reference sequence). DNA of the CDR3: TGCAGTGCTAGGCTTACCTATGGCTACACCTTC. As protein: CSARLTYGYTF.

The rearrangement joins TRBV12-3 or TRBV12-4 to TRBJ2-2; perhaps D is TRBD1 or TRBD2 (5 bases each). V lost 7 bases and J lost 3, with 12 bases in between. The CDR3 sequence is 14 residues long. CDR3 loop: CASNSMGDTGELFF. CDR3 nucleotides: TGTGCCAGCAACAGCATGGGGGACACCGGGGAGCTGTTTTTT.

This clonotype has a handful of counts. This chain connects TRBV10-3 to TRBJ2-7, with a possible D match to TRBD1 (6 bases). Germline lookup yields CDR1 ENHRY and CDR2 SYGVKD. The ends were cut back, 8 bases at V and 0 bases at J, with 14 bases in the middle. The CDR3 length is 14 residues. This CDR3 is CAIGYRASSYEQYF. The CDR3, as DNA: TGTGCCATCGGCTACAGGGCGAGCTCCTACGAGCAGTACTTC.

The rearrangement links TRBV9 to TRBJ2-1; TRBD2 is a possible D gene (7 bases). The CDR3 has 16 amino acids. Germline loops: CDR1 SGDLS, CDR2 YYNGEE. Trimming removed 4 bases from V and 6 bases from J, with 20 bases in between. CDR3 residues: CASSKSGGRETNEQFF. CDR3 coding DNA: TGTGCCAGCAGCAAATCGGGGGGCAGGGAGACCAATGAGCAGTTCTTC.

This sequence joins TRBV4-3 and TRBJ2-7, with 12 bases lining up with TRBD1. Trimming at V came to 4 bases and at J to 6 bases, leaving 13 bases not matched to a gene. The germline V gene encodes CDR1 LGHNA and CDR2 YSLEER. CDR3 length equals 17 residues. As DNA, the CDR3 is TGCGCCAGCAGCCCCCACCCCGGGACAGGGGGCATTAGCGAGCAGTACTTC. Residues: CASSPHPGTGGISEQYF.

This clonotype was detected a few times. The rearrangement links TRBV6-1 to TRBJ1-3, with a tentative D call TRBD1 (5 bases). Germline loops: CDR1 MNHNS, CDR2 SASEGT. The CDR3 contains 14 residues. V was shortened by 7 bases and J by 0 bases, with 10 bases between the two germline ends. The CDR3 region has the DNA TGTGCCAGCAAGAACCAGGGCTCTGGAAACACCATATATTTT. Its translation: CASKNQGSGNTIYF.

The chain uses TRBV11-1 and TRBJ2-5; 8 nucleotides align to TRBD1. This CDR3 has 18 residues. Germline V gene lookup returns CDR1 SGHAT and CDR2 FQDESV (reference sequence). After removal of 2 bases from V and 2 bases from J, the junction contained 13 bases not matched to a gene. The CDR3 coding sequence is TGTGCCAGCAGCTTATTCCCTAGGACAGGGTGGAAGCAAGAGACCCAGTACTTC. It codes for CASSLFPRTGWKQETQYF.

The gene calls are TRBV5-1 and TRBJ2-7; 9 nucleotides line up with TRBD2. CDR1 is SGHRS, CDR2 YFSETQ, per germline. V shed 3 bases and J 3 bases; nucleotides not matched to a gene: 4. This CDR3 has 14 residues. In DNA, the CDR3 is TGCGCCAGCAGCTGGGGCGGGAGGGTCTACGAGCAGTACTTC. Protein sequence: CASSWGGRVYEQYF.

This clonotype has a handful of counts. The V call is TRBV18, the J call TRBJ1-4, with a tentative D call TRBD1 (6 bases). CDR1 and CDR2 (germline): KGHSH, LQKENI. V gave up 2 bases and J gave up 6 bases, with 10 bases separating them. CDR3 length: 14 amino acids. This CDR3 reads CASSPRQADEKLFF. The CDR3 nucleotides read TGTGCCAGCTCACCAAGACAGGCCGATGAAAAACTGTTTTTT.

This sequence joins TRBV6-5 and TRBJ1-1; 7 bases map to TRBD1. The CDR3 sequence is 14 residues long. Germline V gene data show CDR1 as MNHEY and CDR2 as SVGAGI. Unmatched junction bases numbered 9, after V lost 4 bases and J lost 7 bases. The CDR3 protein is CASSSQRGRDEAFF. In DNA, the CDR3 is TGTGCCAGCAGTTCCCAAAGGGGGCGGGATGAAGCTTTCTTT.

In its sample, this clonotype was seen many times. This chain joins TRBV7-9 and TRBJ1-1; D may be TRBD1 (6 bases). Trimming shortened V by 1 base and J by 11 bases, and 14 bases separated the two germline ends. This CDR3 has 13 amino acids. Germline V gives CDR1 SEHNR, CDR2 FQNEAQ (reference sequence). The CDR3 DNA reads TGTGCCAGCAGCTTAGGAGGGGGGAAGGATGCTTTCTTT. Amino acid sequence: CASSLGGGKDAFF.

The chain couples TRBV18 to TRBJ2-5; no definite D call. Germline CDR1 is KGHSH and CDR2 is LQKENI. The germline V and J ends were trimmed by 2 bases and 3 bases, with 10 bases remaining between them. CDR3 length: 14 residues. CDR3 in DNA: TGTGCCAGCTCACCAGGGCTTCCGAAAGAGACCCAGTACTTC. Translation: CASSPGLPKETQYF.

This clonotype was detected a few times. The genes are TRBV24-1 and TRBJ1-2; D gene ambiguous. This CDR3 region has 13 residues. Deletions cut 3 bases from V and 8 bases from J, with 12 bases between. Per the germline V gene, CDR1 is KGHDR and CDR2 is SFDVKD. CDR3 in DNA: TGTGCCACCAGTGATGCCCGACTGCCAGGCTACACCTTC. Translated: CATSDARLPGYTF.

The J gene is TRBJ2-7, the V gene TRBV7-3, with TRBD2 as a possible D gene (6 bases). The V and J ends lost 6 bases and 2 bases respectively, with 17 bases between them. The germline V gene has CDR1 SGHTA and CDR2 FQGTGA. CDR3 length: 15 amino acids. CDR3 DNA sequence: TGTGCCAGCAGTCGGGGAGCGGGTAGAGCCTACGAGCAGTACTTC. Its translation is CASSRGAGRAYEQYF.

V gene TRBV20-1 combines with J gene TRBJ1-1; D gene uncertain. V dropped 0 bases and J dropped 5 bases, with 7 bases sitting between them. From germline, CDR1 is DFQATT and CDR2 SNEGSKA (reference sequence). CDR3 length equals 12 residues. CDR3 protein: CSAREFRTEAFF. CDR3 nucleotides: TGCAGTGCTAGAGAGTTTCGGACTGAAGCTTTCTTT.

The sample holds one count of this clonotype. This could be a read error, since a much larger clone is one nucleotide away. The missing conserved phenylalanine or tryptophan at the end of this CDR3 makes a read error likely. This rearrangement joins TRBV6-5 to TRBJ1-2; 11 bases are a match to TRBD1. Trimming cost V 2 bases and J 5 bases; bases outside gene matches: 4. The CDR3 contains 15 residues. Germline CDR1 is MNHEY and CDR2 is SVGAGI. In nucleotides, the CDR3 is TGTGCCAGCAGTTACGACGGGACAGGGGGTTATGGCTACACCTTA. It encodes CASSYDGTGGYGYTL.

This clonotype showed up many times. In nucleotides, the CDR3 is TGTGCCAGCAGCTCAACACAACAGGGGTCGGACTATGGCTACACCTTC. It is translated as CASSSTQQGSDYGYTF. V and J are TRBV13 and TRBJ1-2; 7 positions match TRBD1. This CDR3 has 16 amino acids. The germline gives CDR1 PRHDT, CDR2 FYEKMQ (reference sequence). Trimming took 4 bases from V and 3 from J; bases not matched to a gene: 11.

This clonotype was detected a few times. The J gene is TRBJ2-1, the V gene TRBV20-1; D is possibly TRBD1 (6 bases). V lost 2 bases, J lost 4 bases, and 15 bases lay in between. Per the germline V gene, CDR1 is DFQATT and CDR2 is SNEGSKA (reference sequence). This CDR3 region has 15 residues. As DNA, the CDR3 is TGCAGTGCTAGAAGTGTCGGACAGCTATACAATGAGCAGTTCTTC. Translated: CSARSVGQLYNEQFF.

This clonotype was picked up a small number of times. The chain combines TRBV5-4 with TRBJ1-1; unclear D gene. Trimming cost V 0 bases and J 1 base, with 10 bases left between them. The CDR3 runs 15 residues. Germline V gene lookup returns CDR1 SGHNT and CDR2 YYREEE (reference sequence). CDR3 sequence reads: CASSLAFGGNTEAFF. The CDR3 DNA follows: TGTGCCAGCAGCTTGGCCTTCGGAGGGAACACTGAAGCTTTCTTT.